The 22 T cell receptor beta chains listed next were all sequenced from one sample in a study of CD8+CD57+ T cells in acquired aplastic anemia. TCR beta VDJ and CDR3 profiling used genomic DNA as template. TCRdb used MiXCR to reprocess the reads, holding one entry per CDR3 protein. The profile shows some 410,000 distinct CDR3 sequences, 65% to 75% of them singletons. Sequenced material: sorted CD4+, CD8+, or CD8+CD57+ T cells (not recorded which) from PBMCs. The receptors stem from a human donor in good health, serving as a control.

Points on this clonotype: One end of the junction does not line up with germline, which may come from a read error. V and J are TRBV20-1 and TRBJ1-1; D remains ambiguous. This CDR3 is 16 amino acids long. Germline CDR1 reads DFQATT; CDR2 reads SNEGSKA (reference sequence). The CDR3 nucleotides are TGCAGTGCTACCCGGGAGAGGGCGGCGACGGGCACTGAAGCTTCCTTT. It codes for CSATRERAATGTEASF.

Points on this clonotype: The junction differs from germline at one of its ends, possibly a read error. The genes are TRBV7-2 and TRBJ1-1; D perhaps matches TRBD1 (5 bases). The germline CDR1 and CDR2 sequences are SGHTA and FQGNSA. This CDR3 spans 13 amino acids. For the CDR3, the DNA is TGTGCCAGCAGCGGGGGTCTTGGGGCTGGAAAACTGTTT. Amino acids: CASSGGLGAGKLF.

This chain links TRBV2 with TRBJ1-6; a possible D gene is TRBD1 (5 bases). This CDR3 region has 14 residues. The germline V gene has CDR1 SNHLY and CDR2 FYNNEI. V was shortened by 6 bases and J by 17 bases, with 23 bases between the two germline ends. The CDR3 region is CASSSQGGDQPVHF. CDR3 nucleotides: TGTGCCAGCAGCTCCCAGGGAGGGGATCAGCCCGTCCACTTT.

A few counts support this clonotype. The rearrangement uses TRBV7-3 and TRBJ1-1; D not resolved. With 5 bases removed from V and 5 bases from J, the gap between germline ends came to 18 bases. CDR1 and CDR2 from the germline V gene are SGHTA and FQGTGA. This CDR3 region has 15 residues. The CDR3 reads CASSLRAGKVTEAFF. The CDR3 bases are TGTGCCAGCAGCCTTCGGGCGGGAAAGGTTACTGAAGCTTTCTTT.

A remark on this clonotype: In this CDR3 the conserved last residue, phenylalanine or tryptophan, is missing, so a read error is likely. It is unclear where the CDR3 begins or ends on the DNA, so no DNA is shown, and the CDR3 is as TCRdb lists it. The gene calls are TRBV7-2 and TRBJ2-7; the table's D call TRBD2 went unverified against the DNA. Germline V gene lookup returns CDR1 SGHTA and CDR2 FQGNSA. Both ends counted, the CDR3 spans 12 residues. This chain's CDR3 is CASSQAGPEDYT.

About this clonotype itself: The conserved closing phenylalanine or tryptophan is absent in this CDR3, likely reflecting a read error. The DNA is left out, because the CDR3 cannot be placed on it with certainty; the CDR3 is given as TCRdb lists it. The CDR3 here is CASSRTSGGQQTQ. J is TRBJ2-5 and V is TRBV7-3; the table's D call of TRBD2 was not tested on the DNA. Termini included, the CDR3 measures 13 amino acids. The germline V gene has CDR1 SGHTA and CDR2 FQGTGA.

This clonotype was detected ten times or more. V and J are TRBV19 and TRBJ2-1; D assignment may be TRBD1 or TRBD2 (5 bases each). Germline lookup yields CDR1 LNHDA and CDR2 SQIVND (reference sequence). The V end lost 3 bases, the J end lost 6 bases, and 15 bases lay between the germline ends. The CDR3 runs to 15 residues. For the CDR3, the DNA is TGTGCCAGTAGTATTAAGGTCTTGGGGACCAATGAGCAGTTCTTC. Translation gives CASSIKVLGTNEQFF.

As concerns this clonotype: Germline is not matched at one junction end, which may reflect a read error. The DNA for the CDR3 is TGTGCCAGCAGCACAGATCCGTGGGCAGGGGAGTATATGTTC. Its translation: CASSTDPWAGEYMF. The chain couples TRBV7-4 to TRBJ1-2; TRBD1 might be the D (6 bases). The CDR3 has 14 amino acids. Germline CDR1 and CDR2: SGHVT and SQSDAQ.

Concerning this clonotype: No conserved phenylalanine or tryptophan is present at the end of the CDR3, so a read error is the likely explanation. The genes are TRBV10-1 and TRBJ2-7; no definite D call. Trimming pared 3 bases from V and 9 bases from J, leaving 18 bases between. From germline, CDR1 is WNHNN and CDR2 SYGVQD (reference sequence). This CDR3 has 14 residues. The CDR3 nucleotides read TGCGCCAGCAGTGACGCCAGGAGACCCGATGCGCAGTACTTG. Translation: CASSDARRPDAQYL.

This clonotype was recorded many times. V is TRBV29-1 and J is TRBJ1-1; D possibly corresponds to TRBD1 (6 bases). V lost 6 bases, J lost 7 bases, and 18 bases lay in between. Germline CDR1 reads SQVTM; CDR2 reads ANQGSEA. The CDR3 has 13 amino acids. The CDR3 DNA follows: TGCAGCGTATACTCACAGGGCGCGGGTGAAGCTTTCTTT. Translated: CSVYSQGAGEAFF.

This clonotype has just one count. Being one base from a much bigger clone, this may be a read error. V and J are TRBV5-1 and TRBJ1-3; D possibly corresponds to TRBD1 (6 bases). Trimming pared 4 bases from V and 3 bases from J, leaving 14 bases between. The germline gives CDR1 SGHRS, CDR2 YFSETQ. The length of the CDR3 is 15 residues. The CDR3 reads CASSARAGDGNTIYF. The DNA for the CDR3 is TGCGCCAGCAGCGCCCGGGCAGGGGATGGAAACACCATATATTTT.

At least ten counts were recorded for this clonotype. This chain joins TRBV9 and TRBJ1-2, with 8 bases that match TRBD1. This CDR3 is 16 amino acids long. Germline lookup yields CDR1 SGDLS and CDR2 YYNGEE. With 4 bases clipped from V and 1 base from J, the junction kept 9 bases outside the gene matches. CDR3 coding DNA: TGTGCCAGCAGCCCGGAGACAGGGGTTGGTAACTATGGCTACACCTTC. Protein sequence: CASSPETGVGNYGYTF.

As regards this clonotype: A much more abundant neighbour one base away suggests this may be a read error. The rearrangement joins TRBV7-2 to TRBJ1-5; D unresolved. The CDR3 is made up of 15 amino acids. Per the germline V gene, CDR1 is SGHTA and CDR2 is FQGNSA. The CDR3 DNA is TGTGCCAGCAGCTTGGACGCGGGAAGCAATCAGCCCGAGCATTTT. Protein product: CASSLDAGSNQPEHF.

The genes are TRBV19 and TRBJ2-7, with D perhaps TRBD1 or TRBD2 (5 bases each). The CDR3 has 15 amino acids. V was shortened by 6 bases and J by 1 base, with 16 bases between the two germline ends. Germline values: CDR1 LNHDA, CDR2 SQIVND (reference sequence). CDR3 coding DNA: TGTGCCAGTAGCAGGGACCGCGAGAGGTCCTACGAGCAGTACTTC. Amino acid sequence: CASSRDRERSYEQYF.

About this clonotype itself: This clone may be a read error of a much larger clone one base away. The chain recombines TRBV6-1 with TRBJ2-7, with D possibly being TRBD2 (6 bases). The germline CDR1 and CDR2 sequences are MNHNS and SASEGT. CDR3 size: 11 residues. Trimming shortened V by 6 bases and J by 7 bases, and 10 bases separated the two germline ends. The CDR3 sequence is CASRIRGEQYF. In nucleotides, the CDR3 is TGTGCCAGCAGAATACGGGGGGAGCAGTACTTC.

This sequence joins TRBV7-8 and TRBJ1-1; D gene unclear. The CDR3 has 14 residues. From germline, CDR1 is SGHVS and CDR2 FQNEAQ. V gave up 5 bases and J gave up 6 bases, with 16 bases separating them. Written as DNA, the CDR3 is TGTGCCAGCAGCCCACACACGACGAAGCCTGAAGCTTTCTTT. This codes for CASSPHTTKPEAFF.

The sample holds one count of this clonotype. The CDR3 loop reads CASSAPGTSGGYTSTDTQYF. The CDR3 DNA follows: TGTGCCAGCAGCGCCCCCGGGACTAGCGGGGGGTATACTAGCACAGATACGCAGTATTTT. V usage is TRBV7-2 and J usage is TRBJ2-3; 15 bases match TRBD2. The V gene's germline CDR1 is SGHTA and CDR2 FQGNSA. J lost 0 bases, V lost 5 bases, and 12 bases had no gene match. The CDR3 spans 20 residues.

Worth noting for this clonotype: An end of the junction differs from the germline gene, which may be a read error. The J gene is TRBJ1-5, the V gene TRBV9; D perhaps matches TRBD1 (6 bases). The CDR3 totals 14 residues. In germline, CDR1 is SGDLS, CDR2 YYNGEE. CDR3 coding DNA: TGTGCCAGCAGCGTAGCGGGTTGGGGGCGGGGAGATAATTTT. Its translation: CASSVAGWGRGDNF. Variable domain in full (rest from reference TRBV9 and TRBJ1-5): DSGVTQTPKHLITATGQRVTLRCSPRSGDLSVYWYQQSLDQGLQFLIQYYNGEERAKGNILERFSAQQFPDLHSELNLSSLELGDSALYFCASSVAGWGRGDNFGDGTRLSIL.

CDR3 coding DNA: TGTGCCAGCAGCGACGGACTAGGCGCTGATACGCAGGATCAGTTCTTC. Its protein product is CASSDGLGADTQDQFF. This chain uses TRBV7-3 with TRBJ2-1, with TRBD2 identical over 7 bases. The CDR3 totals 16 residues. The germline V gene has CDR1 SGHTA and CDR2 FQGTGA. J lost 13 bases, V lost 5 bases, and 20 bases had no gene match. Combining the CDR3 with reference TRBV7-3 and TRBJ2-1 gives the whole variable domain GAGVSQTPSNKVTEKGKYVELRCDPISGHTALYWYRQSLGQGPEFLIYFQGTGAADDSGLPNDRFFAVRPEGSVSTLKIQRTERGDSAVYLCASSDGLGADTQDQFFGPGTRLTVL.

This clonotype was detected ten times or more. The J gene is TRBJ2-1, the V gene TRBV6-2 or TRBV6-3; 9 nucleotides line up with TRBD1. CDR1 is MNHEY and CDR2 is SVGEGT in the germline V gene. The J segment lost 3 bases and the V segment lost 6 bases, leaving 12 bases of the junction unmatched. This CDR3 has 17 residues. The CDR3 region is CASRTPGQGLRYNEQFF. DNA of the CDR3: TGTGCCAGCAGAACGCCGGGACAGGGACTACGCTACAATGAGCAGTTCTTC.

As DNA, the CDR3 is TGCAGTGCTTCGGCCGGGGACACCATATATTTT. As protein: CSASAGDTIYF. The genes are TRBV20-1 and TRBJ1-3; D remains unclear. Trimming removed 5 bases from V and 8 bases from J, with 10 bases in between. Per the germline V gene, CDR1 is DFQATT and CDR2 is SNEGSKA (reference sequence). CDR3 size: 11 residues.

The chain is built from TRBV10-3 and TRBJ1-5; tentatively, D is TRBD1 (6 bases). The CDR3 covers 14 residues. CDR1 ENHRY and CDR2 SYGVKD come from the germline V gene. Between the trimmed V and J ends, which lost 2 bases and 6 bases, there was a span of 11 bases. Here the CDR3 DNA reads TGTGCCATCAGTGAGCCTGGGGGCACTCAGCCCCAGCATTTT. It is translated as CAISEPGGTQPQHF.